This T cell receptor (beta chain) was documented in a study of blood T cell repertoires in COVID-19. In the study overall: The origin of the acute and convalescent COVID-19 samples was the United States, Italy and Spain. Nucleic acid was either cDNA or gDNA, and it came from T cells, B-cell-depleted T cells, or PBMCs.

V was pared by 3 bases and J by 8 bases, with 7 bases between. CDR1 and CDR2 from the germline V gene are MNHEY and SVGAGI. The CDR3 has 12 amino acids. Per the study methods: Amplification of reference gene primers was used by the study to estimate nucleated cell counts. Sequenced by immunoSEQ multiplex PCR; TCRdb stores in-frame clones only, minus some. That table gives V, J and clone size, and the DNA gave D and trimming. The sample holds about 140,000 clones, less than 85% seen once. Participants were aged 18 to 89 years from about two dozen US areas. V is TRBV6-5 and J is TRBJ2-2; D may be TRBD2 (6 bases). This clonotype was obtained from a woman under 30 who had been exposed to COVID-19. Material for sequencing was PBMCs or T cells enriched from blood (not recorded which). The CDR3 region has the DNA TGTGCCAGCAGTTATGCGGGGGGGGAGCTGTTTTTT. It translates to CASSYAGGELFF.